Sequencing of this T cell receptor (beta chain) was carried out in a study of shared clonotypes between healthy human individuals. Libraries were prepared by immunoSEQ multiplex PCR; TCRdb keeps only in-frame clonotypes and omits some of them. In the table there are just under 350,000 clones, 70% to 75% of which are singletons. V lost 2 bases and J lost 10, with 14 bases in between. This CDR3 is built from 13 residues. Germline V gene data show CDR1 as MRHNA and CDR2 as SNTAGT. The chain recombines TRBV6-4 with TRBJ1-1; D ambiguous. Specimen: memory CD4+ T cells sorted from blood. Subset described: CD45RA-negative fraction. The source of this sequence is a man aged 25-45 years in good health. This chain's CDR3 is CASSDGGGYRAFF. CDR3 DNA: TGTGCCAGCAGTGACGGTGGAGGGTATAGAGCTTTCTTT.